The 28 T cell receptor beta chains in this list originate from one sample, sequenced in a study of OX40 agonist ivuxolimab in advanced cancers. TCRdb keeps only in-frame clones here, not all; method: immunoSEQ multiplex PCR. This table holds approximately 80,000 clones, 80% to 95% found once. The sequencing used CD4+ or CD8+ T cells sorted from blood, collected in a trial of the OX40 agonist ivuxolimab. These receptors all stem from an adult with an advanced solid tumor such as melanoma, head and neck, liver or kidney cancer.

V is TRBV6-6 and J is TRBJ2-7; 9 bases are a match to TRBD1. Germline CDR1 MNHNY, CDR2 SVGAGI (reference sequence). This CDR3 region has 15 residues. The V and J ends lost 6 bases and 0 bases, in that order; junction bases with no gene match: 6. The CDR3 sequence: CASRSGTGSSYEQYF. In DNA, the CDR3 is TGTGCCAGCAGATCCGGGACAGGGAGCTCCTACGAGCAGTACTTC.

The J gene is TRBJ2-7, the V gene TRBV10-3; no firm D call. The germline CDR1 and CDR2 sequences are ENHRY and SYGVKD. This CDR3 is built from 14 residues. V was shortened by 2 bases and J by 1 base, with 9 bases between the two germline ends. Here the CDR3 DNA reads TGTGCCATCAGTGAGCGGGTGGATTCCTACGAGCAGTACGTC. Protein product: CAISERVDSYEQYV.

The gene calls are TRBV13 and TRBJ2-3, with TRBD2 matching 8 bases. The CDR3 is 18 amino acids. Germline V gene data show CDR1 as PRHDT and CDR2 as FYEKMQ (reference sequence). V was clipped by 4 bases and J by 2 bases; unmatched bases: 14. CDR3 amino acids: CASSSGGGGQLNTDTQYF. DNA for the CDR3: TGTGCCAGCAGCTCCGGGGGGGGTGGACAGTTAAACACAGATACGCAGTATTTT.

Written as DNA, the CDR3 is TGTGCCAGCAGCGTAGTCCCCCCCCCGGTGAACACTGAAGCTTTCTTT. Protein sequence: CASSVVPPPVNTEAFF. The chain links TRBV9 to TRBJ1-1; unclear D gene. Per germline, CDR1 SGDLS and CDR2 YYNGEE. The CDR3 extends over 16 amino acids. V was trimmed by 0 bases and J by 0 bases, leaving 12 bases between them.

V and J are TRBV27 and TRBJ2-2; no firm D call. CDR3 size: 15 residues. Trimming left V 4 bases short and J 5 bases short, with 14 bases between. Germline V lookup: CDR1 MNHEY, CDR2 SMNVEV (reference sequence). The CDR3 loop reads CASSSLNVRTGELFF. The CDR3, as DNA: TGTGCCAGCAGTTCTCTCAACGTGCGGACCGGGGAGCTGTTTTTT.

The CDR3 nucleotides read TGCGCCAGCAGCCAAGAGGGCCAGGGCCGGGAAAAACTGTTTTTT. As protein: CASSQEGQGREKLFF. The V and J genes are TRBV4-1 and TRBJ1-4, with D maybe TRBD1 (5 bases). V lost 0 bases to trimming and J lost 8 bases, with 13 bases between them. Germline CDR1 is MGHRA and CDR2 is YSYEKL. The CDR3 runs to 15 residues.

V usage is TRBV19 and J usage is TRBJ2-1, with 10 bases lining up with TRBD2. Germline V gene sequence: CDR1 LNHDA, CDR2 SQIVND (reference sequence). The trim removed 8 bases at V and 4 bases at J, leaving 5 bases unmatched. CDR3 length: 14 residues. The CDR3 sequence: CASSSGGDYNEQFF. The CDR3 DNA reads as TGTGCCAGTTCAAGCGGGGGGGATTACAATGAGCAGTTCTTC.

This clone showed up just once. J is TRBJ2-5 and V is TRBV7-8; tentatively, D is TRBD1 (6 bases). CDR1 and CDR2 (germline): SGHVS, FQNEAQ. The V end lost 4 bases, the J end lost 4 bases, and 16 bases lay between the germline ends. The length of the CDR3 is 15 residues. Here the CDR3 reads CASSSWQGKGETQYF. The CDR3 DNA follows: TGTGCCAGCAGCTCATGGCAGGGGAAGGGAGAGACCCAGTACTTC.

The chain combines TRBV6-1 with TRBJ1-2, with D perhaps TRBD1 (5 bases). Germline CDR1 and CDR2: MNHNS and SASEGT. The CDR3 has 13 amino acids. Between the trimmed V and J ends, which lost 4 bases and 3 bases, there was a span of 9 bases. CDR3 protein: CASSVDNHYGYTF. The CDR3 nucleotides are TGTGCCAGCAGTGTGGACAACCACTATGGCTACACCTTC.

The V and J genes are TRBV6-5 and TRBJ2-3; D is ambiguous. The CDR3 has 11 amino acids. Trimming shortened V by 4 bases and J by 6 bases, and 5 bases separated the two germline ends. CDR1 MNHEY and CDR2 SVGAGI come from the germline V gene. CDR3 DNA sequence: TGTGCCAGCAGTTCTTTCGATACGCAGTATTTT. Protein sequence: CASSSFDTQYF.

V usage is TRBV21-1 and J usage is TRBJ2-2; the table names TRBD1, a call not compared with the DNA. TRBV21-1 has pseudogene status. The length of the CDR3 is 16 residues. The CDR3 DNA reads as TGTGCCGGCTTTGCACAGGGGCAGGAGAACACCGGGGAGCTGTTTTTT. Residues: CAGFAQGQENTGELFF.

The chain combines TRBV18 with TRBJ1-1; D not resolved. Germline V gene sequence: CDR1 KGHSH, CDR2 LQKENI. The ends were cut back, 2 bases at V and 1 base at J, with 8 bases in the middle. The CDR3 totals 14 residues. This chain's CDR3 is CASSPSETNTEAFF. DNA for the CDR3: TGTGCCAGCTCACCATCAGAGACGAACACTGAAGCTTTCTTT.

V usage is TRBV27 and J usage is TRBJ2-4; D ambiguous. The germline V and J ends were trimmed by 4 bases and 8 bases, with 12 bases remaining between them. CDR1 is MNHEY, CDR2 SMNVEV, per germline (reference sequence). The CDR3 totals 13 residues. DNA for the CDR3: TGTGCCAGCAGTTCCCAGAGGAAGGACATTCAGTACTTC. Its translation is CASSSQRKDIQYF.

This rearrangement joins TRBV27 to TRBJ2-6; D unresolved. The CDR3 has 14 amino acids. CDR1 MNHEY and CDR2 SMNVEV come from the germline V gene (reference sequence). Trimming took 7 bases from V and 1 from J, leaving 8 bases between them. Written as DNA, the CDR3 is TGTGCCAGCATGAGAAGTTCTGGGGCCAACGTCCTGACTTTC. This codes for CASMRSSGANVLTF.

The CDR3 loop reads CASSLGPEVRNSPLHF. The CDR3 nucleotides are TGCGCCAGCAGCTTGGGCCCTGAAGTAAGAAATTCACCCCTCCACTTT. The genes are TRBV5-1 and TRBJ1-6; D is ambiguous. CDR1 is SGHRS and CDR2 is YFSETQ in the germline V gene. The CDR3 length is 16 residues. Trimming removed 0 bases at V and 7 bases at J, with 14 bases between.

As for this clone: At the DNA level, this CDR3 is encoded by other sequences in the same sample as well. CDR3 protein: CASSVGSTDTQYF. The CDR3 DNA reads as TGTGCCAGCAGCGTAGGGAGCACAGATACGCAGTATTTT. The chain is built from TRBV9 and TRBJ2-3; D remains unclear. Trimming removed 0 bases at V and 0 bases at J, with 2 bases between. Germline assignment: CDR1 SGDLS and CDR2 YYNGEE. The CDR3 has 13 residues.

This chain joins TRBV7-9 and TRBJ1-2; no definite D call. This CDR3 is 12 amino acids long. Trimming shortened V by 7 bases and J by 3 bases, and 9 bases separated the two germline ends. The germline CDR1 and CDR2 sequences are SEHNR and FQNEAQ (reference sequence). The CDR3 nucleotides read TGTGCCAGCACCTATGAGGACTATGGCTACACCTTC. Protein: CASTYEDYGYTF.

The rearrangement links TRBV5-4 to TRBJ2-7; no definite D call. Trimming stripped 0 bases from V and 1 base from J, with 14 bases between. The CDR3 has 16 amino acids. Germline-derived CDR1 and CDR2 are SGHNT and YYREEE (reference sequence). CDR3 bases: TGTGCCAGCAGCTTGGGTGGTGCGGTGGGATCCTACGAGCAGTACGTC. Protein sequence: CASSLGGAVGSYEQYV.

V is TRBV11-2 and J is TRBJ1-2; TRBD1 is a possible D gene (5 bases). Germline V lookup: CDR1 SGHAT, CDR2 FQNNGV. The CDR3 length is 12 residues. V was shortened by 2 bases and J by 6 bases, with 7 bases between the two germline ends. This CDR3 is CASSLWGDGYTF. The CDR3 bases are TGTGCCAGCAGCTTATGGGGGGATGGCTACACCTTC. Supplemented by reference TRBV11-2 and TRBJ1-2, the full variable domain reads EAGVAQSPRYKIIEKRQSVAFWCNPISGHATLYWYQQILGQGPKLLIQFQNNGVVDDSQLPKDRFSAERLKGVDSTLKIQPAKLEDSAVYLCASSLWGDGYTFGSGTRLTVV.

The CDR3 here is CAISVGTGDQETQYF. CDR3 DNA: TGTGCCATCAGTGTGGGGACAGGGGACCAAGAGACCCAGTACTTC. The J gene is TRBJ2-5, the V gene TRBV10-3; 10 bases agree with TRBD1. Trimming cost V 4 bases and J 0 bases; bases outside gene matches: 2. Per the germline V gene, CDR1 is ENHRY and CDR2 is SYGVKD. The CDR3 spans 15 residues.

The chain employs TRBV7-9 and TRBJ2-3; D gene ambiguous. Trimming removed 1 base at V and 5 bases at J, with 4 bases between. The CDR3 loop spans 12 amino acids. The germline CDR1 and CDR2 sequences are SEHNR and FQNEAQ (reference sequence). CDR3 loop: CASSLVGDTQYF. Written as DNA, the CDR3 is TGTGCCAGCAGCTTAGTGGGAGATACGCAGTATTTT.

This clone showed up just once. The chain couples TRBV4-1 to TRBJ2-2; perhaps TRBD1 as D (6 bases). CDR1 and CDR2 (germline): MGHRA, YSYEKL. There are 17 residues in the CDR3. Trimming took 4 bases from V and 3 from J, leaving 18 bases between them. This CDR3 is CASSPVTGSGHTGELFF. The CDR3 coding sequence is TGCGCCAGCAGCCCGGTTACAGGGTCTGGGCACACCGGGGAGCTGTTTTTT.

The V call is TRBV5-1, the J call TRBJ2-3; D call uncertain. The CDR3 length is 13 residues. Germline V gene sequence: CDR1 SGHRS, CDR2 YFSETQ. V was clipped by 6 bases and J by 6 bases, with 14 bases between them. CDR3 DNA sequence: TGCGCCAGCACCCGGCCGGGTGTGGATACGCAGTATTTT. As protein: CASTRPGVDTQYF.

This chain joins TRBV6-1 and TRBJ1-6, with 9 bases identical to TRBD1. The length of the CDR3 is 15 residues. In germline, CDR1 is MNHNS, CDR2 SASEGT. V dropped 11 bases and J dropped 7; count of bases not matched to a gene: 12. CDR3 nucleotides: TGTGCCGCTGTTCAGGGACAGGGAGAGAATTCACCCCTCCACTTT. Protein product: CAAVQGQGENSPLHF.

The count of this clone is one. The V gene is TRBV29-1, the J gene TRBJ2-3; the D gene is possibly TRBD1 (6 bases). CDR1 SQVTM and CDR2 ANQGSEA come from the germline V gene. Trimming stripped 5 bases from V and 3 bases from J, with 12 bases between. The CDR3 sequence is 13 residues long. Here the CDR3 DNA reads TGCAGCGTTCAGGGGCTGAAAACAGATACGCAGTATTTT. Its protein product is CSVQGLKTDTQYF.

The V and J genes are TRBV12-5 and TRBJ2-7, with D uncertain. Trimming left V 5 bases short and J 1 base short, with 6 bases between. CDR3 length equals 12 residues. CDR1 is LGHNT and CDR2 is FRNRAP in the germline V gene. This CDR3 reads CASGPSSYEQYF. The CDR3 coding sequence is TGTGCTAGTGGTCCAAGTTCCTACGAGCAGTACTTC.

The genes are TRBV5-6 and TRBJ1-2; weak D call: TRBD1 (5 bases). The CDR3 is 15 residues long. Trimming stripped 3 bases from V and 0 bases from J, with 12 bases between. Per the germline V gene, CDR1 is SGHDT and CDR2 is YYEEEE. The CDR3 DNA reads TGTGCCAGCAGCTGGGGCAGGGTTTCTAACTATGGCTACACCTTC. Amino acids: CASSWGRVSNYGYTF.

The chain carries TRBV5-5 and TRBJ2-7; 9 nucleotides align to TRBD1. The CDR3 contains 17 residues. CDR1 is SGHKS and CDR2 is YYEKEE in the germline V gene (reference sequence). V lost 1 base, J lost 4 bases, and 12 bases stayed unmatched. CDR3 amino acids: CASSLSPGQGRLYEQYV. CDR3 DNA sequence: TGTGCCAGCAGCTTGTCCCCGGGACAGGGTCGTTTATACGAGCAGTACGTC.